The source of this T cell receptor (beta chain) is a study of blood T cell repertoires in COVID-19. Germline assignment: CDR1 LNHDA and CDR2 SQIVND (reference sequence). This CDR3 is built from 16 residues. V lost 3 bases and J lost 4; bases outside the gene matches: 6. Methods used by the authors: Amplified reference gene primers provided the basis for estimating nucleated cell counts. The assay was immunoSEQ multiplex PCR, and TCRdb's table has in-frame clones only and misses some. V, J and clone size are taken as reported in that table, and D and trimming were inferred from the DNA itself. The sample holds roughly 110,000 clones, about nine tenths seen once.

The source of this sequence is a woman aged 25 to 39 with acute or convalescent COVID-19. The sequenced sample consisted of peripheral blood. The rearrangement joins TRBV19 to TRBJ2-7; 13 bases are a match to TRBD2. CDR3 nucleotides: TGTGCCAGTAGTATTTCATCGGGACTAGCGGGGTACGAGCAGTACTTC. This sequence encodes CASSISSGLAGYEQYF.